This T cell receptor beta chain was obtained from a study of shared clonotypes between healthy human individuals. The table lists this clone with a count of one. The V gene lost 4 bases and the J gene lost 1 base, with 17 bases spanning the gap. From germline, CDR1 is SGHNT and CDR2 YYREEE (reference sequence). The CDR3 has 17 residues. Profiled with immunoSEQ multiplex PCR; TCRdb holds only in-frame clones, not every one. The sample carries some 1,400,000 clones, roughly 96% recorded once. Sequencing input: naive CD4+ T cells sorted from blood. Subset reported: CD45RA+ positively selected. This TCR came from a man aged 30-40 years in good health. V and J are TRBV5-4 and TRBJ2-2, with D possibly TRBD1 on 5 matching bases. The CDR3 region is CASSLGPGTGNTGELFF. CDR3 nucleotides: TGTGCCAGCAGCCTGGGCCCTGGAACAGGGAACACCGGGGAGCTGTTTTTT.